The T cell receptor beta chain under discussion was sequenced for a study of shared clonotypes between healthy human individuals. The study, taken as a whole, reports: Blood alone was sampled, and tissue repertoires likely differ. In general, naive subsets displayed greater estimated richness than memory subsets did.

Comments on this clone: The antigen is not known. The junction departs from the called germline gene at one end, perhaps through a read error.

The test was conducted at deep level. Libraries were prepared by immunoSEQ multiplex PCR; TCRdb keeps only in-frame clonotypes and omits some of them. The sample holds roughly 2,500,000 clones, 93% seen once. This CDR3 contains 13 residues. Germline V lookup: CDR1 GTSNPN, CDR2 SVGIG (reference sequence). Investigators divided CD4+ cells into CD45RA+ naive and CD45RA-negative memory subsets. This receptor was obtained from a young man in good health. Some clones in this sample may be carry-over from other donors' samples. V and J are TRBV30 and TRBJ2-5, with D possibly being TRBD1 (6 bases). The DNA end lines up better with TRBJ2-7; the J call may be wrong. Source material: naive CD4+ T cells from PBMCs. The subset is: CD45RA+ positively selected. CDR3 nucleotides: TGCTCCCTAAGGGGGTCACCAAACTACGAGCAGTACTTC. Protein product: CSLRGSPNYEQYF.